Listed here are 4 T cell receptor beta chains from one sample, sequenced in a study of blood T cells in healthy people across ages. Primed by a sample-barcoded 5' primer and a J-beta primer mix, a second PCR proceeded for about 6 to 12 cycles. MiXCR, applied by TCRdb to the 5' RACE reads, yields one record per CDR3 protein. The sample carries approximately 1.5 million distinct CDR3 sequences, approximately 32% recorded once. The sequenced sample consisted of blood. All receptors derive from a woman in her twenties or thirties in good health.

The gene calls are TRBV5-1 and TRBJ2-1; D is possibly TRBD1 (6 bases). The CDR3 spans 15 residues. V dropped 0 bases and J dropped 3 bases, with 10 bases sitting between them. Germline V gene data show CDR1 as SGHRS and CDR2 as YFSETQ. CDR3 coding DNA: TGCGCCAGCAGCTTGGGACAGGCCTACTACAATGAGCAGTTCTTC. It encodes CASSLGQAYYNEQFF. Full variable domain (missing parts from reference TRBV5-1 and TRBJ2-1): KAGVTQTPRYLIKTRGQQVTLSCSPISGHRSVSWYQQTPGQGLQFLFEYFSETQRNKGNFPGRFSGRQFSNSRSEMNVSTLELGDSALYLCASSLGQAYYNEQFFGPGTRLTVL.

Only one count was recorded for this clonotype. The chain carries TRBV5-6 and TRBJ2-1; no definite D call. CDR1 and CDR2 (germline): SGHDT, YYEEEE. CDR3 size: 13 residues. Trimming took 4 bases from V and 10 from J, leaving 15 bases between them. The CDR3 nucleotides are TGTGCCAGCAGCGCAGGAATTCTGGGAGAGCAGTTCTTC. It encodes CASSAGILGEQFF.

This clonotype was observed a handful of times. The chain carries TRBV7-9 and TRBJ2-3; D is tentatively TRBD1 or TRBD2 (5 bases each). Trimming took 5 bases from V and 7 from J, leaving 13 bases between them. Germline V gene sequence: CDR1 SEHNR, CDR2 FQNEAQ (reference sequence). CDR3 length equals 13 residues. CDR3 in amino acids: CASSPRGSNTQYF. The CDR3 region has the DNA TGTGCCAGCAGCCCGAGGGGCAGCAATACGCAGTATTTT.

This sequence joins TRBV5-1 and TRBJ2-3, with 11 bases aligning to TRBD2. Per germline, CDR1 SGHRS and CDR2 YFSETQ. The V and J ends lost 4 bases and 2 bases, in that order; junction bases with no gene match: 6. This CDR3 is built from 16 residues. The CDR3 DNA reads TGCGCCAGCAGCATAGGGACTAGCGGACCCACAGATACGCAGTATTTT. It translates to CASSIGTSGPTDTQYF.